These 23 T cell receptor beta chains originate from one sample sequenced in a study of radiation and T cells in renal cell carcinoma. Sequenced by immunoSEQ multiplex PCR; TCRdb stores in-frame clones only, minus some. The sample contains 140,000 or so clones, roughly 88% of which appear only once. The time point is: baseline pretreatment blood. Documented treatment: 15 Gy SBRT to primary tumor, nephrectomy 4 weeks later. Sequencing used blood, obtained from a patient whose treatment included radiotherapy and nephrectomy. All receptors come from a woman in her forties or fifties with renal cell carcinoma.

The chain uses TRBV6-5 and TRBJ2-5; D perhaps matches TRBD2 (6 bases). The CDR3 is 15 amino acids. Germline CDR1 and CDR2: MNHEY and SVGAGI. Trimming cost V 6 bases and J 1 base, with 15 bases left between them. The CDR3 coding sequence is TGTGCCAGCAGCCCCGGCGGGGCCCTCCAAGAGACCCAGTACTTC. This codes for CASSPGGALQETQYF.

The chain joins TRBV30 to TRBJ2-7, with 7 positions matching TRBD1. The trim removed 2 bases at V and 0 bases at J, leaving 4 bases unmatched. The V gene's germline CDR1 is GTSNPN and CDR2 SVGIG (reference sequence). CDR3 length equals 14 residues. The CDR3 spells CAWSLGTVSYEQYF. The CDR3 DNA is TGTGCCTGGAGTCTTGGGACAGTCTCCTACGAGCAGTACTTC.

The CDR3 nucleotides read TGTGCCAGCAGTTACACTAGCGGGGGGTTAGTCTACGAGCAGTACTTC. This translates into CASSYTSGGLVYEQYF. The chain combines TRBV6-6 with TRBJ2-7, with 12 bases lining up with TRBD2. V lost 2 bases and J lost 3; bases outside the gene matches: 5. The CDR3 is made up of 16 amino acids. CDR1 and CDR2 (germline): MNHNY, SVGAGI (reference sequence).

The V gene is TRBV12-5, the J gene TRBJ2-2; D may match TRBD1 or TRBD2 (6 bases each). The germline CDR1 and CDR2 sequences are LGHNT and FRNRAP. V was clipped by 3 bases and J by 8 bases, with 13 bases between them. CDR3 length: 14 amino acids. In DNA form, the CDR3 reads TGTGCTAGTGGTTTAGGGGGGCTGAGAGGGGAGCTGTTTTTT. Amino acid sequence: CASGLGGLRGELFF. Looking up the rest from reference TRBV12-5 and TRBJ2-2 gives the full variable domain: DARVTQTPRHKVTEMGQEVTMRCQPILGHNTVFWYRQTMMQGLELLAYFRNRAPLDDSGMPKDRFSAEMPDATLATLKIQPSEPRDSAVYFCASGLGGLRGELFFGEGSRLTVL.

Written as DNA, the CDR3 is TGTGCCAGCAGGCAGCGGGGGGAGCGCGATAGTAATGAAGCTTTCTTT. Translation: CASRQRGERDSNEAFF. V and J are TRBV5-5 and TRBJ1-1, with a tentative D call TRBD1 (5 bases). This CDR3 comprises 16 residues. Germline CDR1 is SGHKS and CDR2 is YYEKEE (reference sequence). The V and J ends lost 5 bases and 7 bases respectively, with 24 bases between them.

The chain recombines TRBV2 with TRBJ1-6; weak D call: TRBD1 (5 bases). Trimming shortened V by 5 bases and J by 7 bases, and 15 bases separated the two germline ends. Germline V lookup: CDR1 SNHLY, CDR2 FYNNEI. The CDR3 is 15 amino acids. The CDR3 region is CASSLTASLNSPLHF. CDR3 in DNA: TGTGCCAGCAGTTTGACAGCTAGCCTCAATTCACCCCTCCACTTT.

This chain joins TRBV11-3 and TRBJ2-3; 7 bases line up with TRBD1. V lost 5 bases, J lost 2 bases, and 4 bases stayed unmatched. CDR1 and CDR2 (germline): SGHNT, YENEEA. The CDR3 contains 14 residues. The chain's CDR3 is CASSTGAATDTQYF. CDR3 nucleotides: TGTGCCAGCAGCACAGGGGCGGCCACAGATACGCAGTATTTT.

V gene TRBV9 combines with J gene TRBJ1-3; no clear D. Looked up from germline, CDR1 is SGDLS and CDR2 is YYNGEE. The V gene lost 3 bases and the J gene lost 0 bases, with 10 bases spanning the gap. The CDR3 is 15 residues long. In DNA, the CDR3 is TGTGCCAGCAGCGCCTCCGAGAGCTCTGGAAACACCATATATTTT. This encodes CASSASESSGNTIYF.

This chain links TRBV29-1 with TRBJ1-2; perhaps TRBD1 as D (6 bases). The CDR3 consists of 13 residues. Germline CDR1 reads SQVTM; CDR2 reads ANQGSEA. V lost 6 bases to trimming and J lost 8 bases, with 19 bases between them. CDR3 region: CSVTSGGAGGYTF. The CDR3 bases are TGCAGCGTAACCTCGGGGGGCGCAGGGGGCTACACCTTC.

The V and J genes are TRBV18 and TRBJ2-3, with D perhaps matching TRBD1 (6 bases). Per the germline V gene, CDR1 is KGHSH and CDR2 is LQKENI. V shed 6 bases and J shed 1 base, with 17 bases lying between them. This CDR3 spans 16 amino acids. The DNA for the CDR3 is TGTGCCAGCTCGTCAACCTGGGACAAACGCACAGATACGCAGTATTTT. Encoded protein: CASSSTWDKRTDTQYF.

The chain couples TRBV5-1 to TRBJ1-2; D gene unclear. V was trimmed by 0 bases and J by 4 bases, leaving 10 bases between them. Per the germline V gene, CDR1 is SGHRS and CDR2 is YFSETQ. The CDR3 contains 14 residues. The CDR3 spells CASSLEAAGYGYTF. The CDR3 DNA reads TGCGCCAGCAGCTTGGAGGCAGCCGGCTATGGCTACACCTTC.

The CDR3 region is CSVEGGTNEKLFF. The CDR3 DNA is TGCAGCGTTGAGGGGGGTACTAATGAAAAACTGTTTTTT. The genes are TRBV29-1 and TRBJ1-4, with D possibly matching TRBD1 (5 bases). Between the trimmed V and J ends, which lost 3 bases and 2 bases, there was a span of 7 bases. The CDR3 is made up of 13 amino acids. Germline CDR1 and CDR2: SQVTM and ANQGSEA.

The rearrangement links TRBV5-1 to TRBJ1-3; 8 bases are a match to TRBD1. The V gene's germline CDR1 is SGHRS and CDR2 YFSETQ. V lost 0 bases to trimming and J lost 4 bases; unmatched junction nucleotides: 9. This CDR3 has 17 residues. CDR3 in amino acids: CASSLDGVGTGGNTIYF. For the CDR3, the DNA is TGCGCCAGCAGCTTGGATGGAGTCGGGACAGGCGGAAACACCATATATTTT.

This chain connects TRBV14 to TRBJ2-3; D call uncertain. This CDR3 comprises 13 residues. CDR1 SGHDN and CDR2 FVKESK come from the germline V gene. V was shortened by 4 bases and J by 2 bases, with 7 bases between the two germline ends. The DNA of the CDR3 is TGTGCCAGCAGCCTAGTAATCACAGATACGCAGTATTTT. Residues: CASSLVITDTQYF.

The V call is TRBV7-9, the J call TRBJ2-5; unclear D gene. Trimming took 5 bases from V and 6 from J, leaving 16 bases between them. Germline V gives CDR1 SEHNR, CDR2 FQNEAQ (reference sequence). This CDR3 spans 14 amino acids. The CDR3 is CASSPAEPGKTQYF. The DNA for the CDR3 is TGTGCCAGCAGCCCCGCGGAACCTGGGAAGACCCAGTACTTC.

As regards this clone: A read error may account for a junction end that differs from germline. This chain uses TRBV7-7 with TRBJ1-1; D is uncertain. Germline CDR1 SSHAT, CDR2 FNYEAQ (reference sequence). The CDR3 length is 13 residues. The CDR3 is CASSLAGDTEAFF. CDR3 DNA: TGTGCTAGCAGCTTAGCTGGAGACACTGAAGCTTTCTTT. Full variable domain (rest looked up from reference TRBV7-7 and TRBJ1-1): GAGVSQSPRYKVTKRGQDVTLRCDPISSHATLYWYQQALGQGPEFLTYFNYEAQPDKSGLPSDRFSAERPEGSISTLTIQRTEQRDSAMYRCASSLAGDTEAFFGQGTRLTVV.

This clone was counted once. The J gene is TRBJ1-2, the V gene TRBV15; D is unclear. The CDR3 has 13 residues. V lost 0 bases and J 4 bases, leaving 6 bases between the germline ends. From germline, CDR1 is LNHNV and CDR2 YYDKDF (reference sequence). The CDR3 region is CATSRDSFYGYTF. The DNA for the CDR3 is TGTGCCACCAGCAGAGATTCTTTCTATGGCTACACCTTC.

The V and J genes are TRBV19 and TRBJ1-2; no firm D call. Trimming left V 7 bases short and J 4 bases short, with 7 bases between. Germline lookup yields CDR1 LNHDA and CDR2 SQIVND (reference sequence). This CDR3 contains 11 residues. The CDR3, as DNA: TGTGCCAGTACTCAGGTCTATGGCTACACCTTC. Protein product: CASTQVYGYTF.

The chain links TRBV5-1 to TRBJ2-3; TRBD1 matches at 7 bases. This CDR3 is built from 15 residues. The V segment lost 2 bases and the J segment 5 bases; nucleotides outside the gene matches: 8. From germline, CDR1 is SGHRS and CDR2 YFSETQ. CDR3 nucleotides: TGCGCCAGCAGCTTAATTCCAGGGGGAATAGATACGCAGTATTTT. Its translation: CASSLIPGGIDTQYF.

DNA of the CDR3: TGCAGTGCTGGCAGGGAAACAAGGCAGTTCTTC. Amino acid sequence: CSAGRETRQFF. The V gene is TRBV20-1, the J gene TRBJ2-1; D perhaps matches TRBD1 (5 bases). This CDR3 has 11 amino acids. Trimming took 5 bases from V and 12 from J, leaving 14 bases between them. Germline V lookup: CDR1 DFQATT, CDR2 SNEGSKA (reference sequence).

The chain's CDR3 is CASSVGLAGGSTQFF. The DNA for the CDR3 is TGTGCCAGCAGTGTGGGACTAGCGGGGGGAAGTACGCAGTTCTTC. The chain is built from TRBV2 and TRBJ2-1, with 15 positions matching TRBD2. Germline CDR1 reads SNHLY; CDR2 reads FYNNEI. This CDR3 comprises 15 residues. The trim removed 4 bases at V and 12 bases at J, leaving 7 bases unmatched. Using reference TRBV2 and TRBJ2-1 for the parts outside the CDR3, the full variable domain is EPEVTQTPSHQVTQMGQEVILRCVPISNHLYFYWYRQILGQKVEFLVSFYNNEISEKSEIFDDQFSVERPDGSNFTLKIRSTKLEDSAMYFCASSVGLAGGSTQFFGPGTRLTVL.

On this clone itself: A junction end diverges from the germline sequence, so it may reflect a read error. V and J are TRBV11-2 and TRBJ1-5; 7 bases fit TRBD1. Per the germline V gene, CDR1 is SGHAT and CDR2 is FQNNGV. The CDR3 totals 15 residues. The CDR3 is CASSVDGGQYQPQHF. The DNA for the CDR3 is TGTGCCAGCAGCGTAGACGGGGGACAGTATCAGCCCCAGCATTTT.

The V gene is TRBV7-8, the J gene TRBJ1-2; no clear D gene. The CDR3 spans 13 residues. Trimming shortened V by 10 bases and J by 9 bases, and 21 bases separated the two germline ends. From germline, CDR1 is SGHVS and CDR2 FQNEAQ. CDR3 coding DNA: TGTGCCACACATCCAGGCCGCTGGCAGAGCTACACCTTC. Its translation: CATHPGRWQSYTF.